These T cell receptor beta chains were read from a single sample in a study of cytomegalovirus exposure and HLA in healthy donors. Data came from immunoSEQ multiplex PCR; TCRdb stores just in-frame clones and leaves some out. Of some 92,000 clones listed, around four fifths are singletons. Material for sequencing was PBMCs. The receptors here all came from a man aged 25-45 years in good health and CMV-seronegative. CDR3s include the opening cysteine and the closing phenylalanine or tryptophan. The D gene is left open where the match is weak. A clone size is listed for some rows: how often the clone was seen (once, few, many), or a class if it is expanded.

J gene: TRBJ1-1; V gene: TRBV4-3; D gene: -; clone size: -; CDR3 protein: CASSQTRAVEAFF; CDR3 DNA: TGCGCCAGCAGCCAAACTAGGGCGGTTGAAGCTTTCTTT
J gene: TRBJ2-7; V gene: TRBV7-6; D gene: TRBD1; clone size: few; CDR3 protein: CASSLDRGPYEQYF; CDR3 DNA: TGTGCCAGCAGCTTAGACAGGGGCCCCTACGAGCAGTACTTC
J gene: TRBJ2-7; V gene: TRBV13; D gene: TRBD2; clone size: -; CDR3 protein: CASSLRGARYEQYF; CDR3 DNA: TGTGCCAGCAGCCTGCGGGGGGCACGCTACGAGCAGTACTTC
J gene: TRBJ1-2; V gene: TRBV15; D gene: TRBD1; clone size: -; CDR3 protein: CATRITGGGGYTF; CDR3 DNA: TGTGCCACCAGGATCACAGGGGGCGGTGGCTACACCTTC
J gene: TRBJ2-1; V gene: TRBV7-9; D gene: TRBD2; clone size: few; CDR3 protein: CASSRSGGAYNEQFF; CDR3 DNA: TGTGCCAGCAGCCGTAGCGGGGGGGCCTACAATGAGCAGTTCTTC
J gene: TRBJ2-6; V gene: TRBV27; D gene: -; clone size: -; CDR3 protein: CASTDQATRGANVLTF; CDR3 DNA: TGTGCCAGCACTGACCAAGCCACTAGGGGGGCCAACGTCCTGACTTTC
J gene: TRBJ1-6; V gene: TRBV9; D gene: TRBD1; clone size: -; CDR3 protein: CASSVSGTGVSPLHF; CDR3 DNA: TGTGCCAGCAGCGTGAGTGGGACAGGGGTATCACCCCTCCACTTT
J gene: TRBJ2-7; V gene: TRBV7-9; D gene: -; clone size: -; CDR3 protein: CASTTPGRGAPSEQYF; CDR3 DNA: TGTGCCAGCACCACTCCAGGCCGCGGGGCGCCGTCCGAGCAGTACTTC
J gene: TRBJ2-3; V gene: TRBV13; D gene: -; clone size: few; CDR3 protein: CASSTARQGSSDTQYF; CDR3 DNA: TGTGCCAGCAGCACAGCAAGGCAGGGGTCTAGTGATACGCAGTATTTT
J gene: TRBJ2-7; V gene: TRBV28; D gene: TRBD1; clone size: -; CDR3 protein: CASSSPGQARGYEQYF; CDR3 DNA: TGTGCCAGCAGTTCCCCGGGACAGGCGAGGGGCTACGAGCAGTACTTC
J gene: TRBJ1-5; V gene: TRBV2; D gene: TRBD1; clone size: -; CDR3 protein: CASSGDSAISLNSNQPQHF; CDR3 DNA: TGTGCCAGCAGTGGGGACAGTGCCATCTCACTAAATAGCAATCAGCCCCAGCATTTT
J gene: TRBJ1-1; V gene: TRBV7-9; D gene: -; clone size: once; CDR3 protein: CASSSLAGEAFF; CDR3 DNA: TGTGCCAGCAGCTCTCTCGCGGGCGAAGCTTTCTTT
J gene: TRBJ2-1; V gene: TRBV25-1; D gene: TRBD1; clone size: -; CDR3 protein: CASSGNRGRFEAYNEQFF; CDR3 DNA: TGTGCCAGCAGTGGTAACAGGGGGCGCTTTGAGGCCTACAATGAGCAGTTCTTC
J gene: TRBJ1-6; V gene: TRBV7-2; D gene: -; clone size: -; CDR3 protein: CASTADRSYNSPLHF; CDR3 DNA: TGTGCCAGCACCGCTGACAGATCCTATAATTCACCCCTCCACTTT
J gene: TRBJ2-1; V gene: TRBV6-1; D gene: -; clone size: -; CDR3 protein: CASRQDYYNEQFF; CDR3 DNA: TGTGCCAGCAGACAGGACTACTACAATGAGCAGTTCTTC
J gene: TRBJ2-3; V gene: TRBV29-1; D gene: TRBD2; clone size: -; CDR3 protein: CSVVGTSGGAGTDTQYF; CDR3 DNA: TGCAGCGTTGTCGGGACTAGCGGGGGGGCCGGCACAGATACGCAGTATTTT
J gene: TRBJ2-6; V gene: TRBV6-4; D gene: TRBD1; clone size: few; CDR3 protein: CASSDRGPGSGANVLTF; CDR3 DNA: TGTGCCAGCAGTGACAGGGGGCCTGGCTCTGGGGCCAACGTCCTGACTTTC
J gene: TRBJ2-7; V gene: TRBV14; D gene: -; clone size: -; CDR3 protein: CASSPIPGKPYEQYF; CDR3 DNA: TGTGCCAGCAGCCCCATACCAGGGAAACCCTACGAGCAGTACTTC
J gene: TRBJ1-4; V gene: TRBV5-6; D gene: -; clone size: -; CDR3 protein: CASSFPTGNEKLFF; CDR3 DNA: TGTGCCAGCAGCTTCCCGACTGGTAATGAAAAACTGTTTTTT
J gene: TRBJ2-3; V gene: TRBV6-5; D gene: -; clone size: few; CDR3 protein: CASKRQGTDTQYF; CDR3 DNA: TGTGCCAGCAAGCGGCAGGGCACAGATACGCAGTATTTT
J gene: TRBJ1-1; V gene: TRBV6-1; D gene: -; clone size: -; CDR3 protein: CASSELGQGREKAFF; CDR3 DNA: TGTGCCAGCAGTGAACTTGGGCAGGGTAGGGAAAAAGCTTTCTTT
J gene: TRBJ2-3; V gene: TRBV15; D gene: -; clone size: -; CDR3 protein: CATSRGPTTGGTDTQYF; CDR3 DNA: TGTGCCACCAGCAGGGGTCCAACAACGGGAGGCACAGATACGCAGTATTTT
J gene: TRBJ1-2; V gene: TRBV5-4; D gene: TRBD1; clone size: -; CDR3 protein: CASSTVRTGGHYGYTF; CDR3 DNA: TGTGCCAGCAGCACAGTCCGGACAGGGGGTCACTATGGCTACACCTTC
J gene: TRBJ2-3; V gene: TRBV4-3; D gene: -; clone size: -; CDR3 protein: CASSQDMSGLMVDTQYF; CDR3 DNA: TGCGCCAGCAGCCAAGACATGTCGGGGTTGATGGTAGATACGCAGTATTTT
J gene: TRBJ2-5; V gene: TRBV4-3; D gene: -; clone size: -; CDR3 protein: CASSQGANIQETQYF; CDR3 DNA: TGCGCCAGCAGCCAAGGGGCCAACATCCAAGAGACCCAGTACTTC
J gene: TRBJ2-3; V gene: TRBV6-4; D gene: TRBD2; clone size: -; CDR3 protein: CASSRTSGKIPASTDTQYF; CDR3 DNA: TGTGCCAGCAGCCGGACTAGCGGGAAAATTCCGGCTAGCACAGATACGCAGTATTTT
J gene: TRBJ1-4; V gene: TRBV4-2; D gene: -; clone size: -; CDR3 protein: CASSQEFQDRGINEKLFF; CDR3 DNA: TGTGCCAGCAGCCAAGAATTCCAGGACAGAGGAATCAATGAAAAACTGTTTTTT
J gene: TRBJ1-2; V gene: TRBV5-1; D gene: -; clone size: -; CDR3 protein: CASSLDRRPNYGYTF; CDR3 DNA: TGCGCCAGCAGCTTGGATCGGAGGCCTAACTATGGCTACACCTTC
J gene: TRBJ2-1; V gene: TRBV19; D gene: -; clone size: -; CDR3 protein: CASKTGRTVMGEQFF; CDR3 DNA: TGTGCCAGTAAAACAGGGCGAACGGTCATGGGTGAGCAGTTCTTC
J gene: TRBJ1-5; V gene: TRBV6-1; D gene: -; clone size: once; CDR3 protein: CASSEATASNQPQHF; CDR3 DNA: TGTGCCAGCAGTGAAGCGACAGCTAGCAATCAGCCCCAGCATTTT
J gene: TRBJ1-6; V gene: TRBV11-3; D gene: TRBD1; clone size: -; CDR3 protein: CASSLTPPGTEYNSPLHF; CDR3 DNA: TGTGCCAGCAGCTTAACCCCGCCCGGGACAGAATATAATTCACCCCTCCACTTT
J gene: TRBJ2-7; V gene: TRBV28; D gene: TRBD1; clone size: -; CDR3 protein: CASTGQGSSYEQYF; CDR3 DNA: TGTGCCAGCACCGGACAGGGATCCTCCTACGAGCAGTACTTC
J gene: TRBJ2-7; V gene: TRBV18; D gene: TRBD1; clone size: few; CDR3 protein: CASSPAQGAPEQYF; CDR3 DNA: TGTGCCAGCTCACCGGCACAGGGGGCGCCTGAGCAGTACTTC
J gene: TRBJ1-2; V gene: TRBV2; D gene: -; clone size: -; CDR3 protein: CASIANDYGYTF; CDR3 DNA: TGTGCCAGCATTGCTAACGACTATGGCTACACCTTC
J gene: TRBJ2-7; V gene: TRBV28; D gene: -; clone size: -; CDR3 protein: CASSSIGEAGGPYEQYF; CDR3 DNA: TGTGCCAGCAGTTCCATAGGTGAGGCAGGGGGGCCCTACGAGCAGTACTTC
J gene: TRBJ1-5; V gene: TRBV5-1; D gene: -; clone size: -; CDR3 protein: CASSQRPGDNQPQHF; CDR3 DNA: TGCGCCAGCAGCCAACGGCCCGGGGACAATCAGCCCCAGCATTTT
J gene: TRBJ1-2; V gene: TRBV7-2; D gene: -; clone size: -; CDR3 protein: CASSLEEDLGYTF; CDR3 DNA: TGTGCCAGCAGCTTAGAAGAGGATCTTGGCTACACCTTC
J gene: TRBJ2-1; V gene: TRBV7-2; D gene: -; clone size: -; CDR3 protein: CASSSVGSTYNEQFF; CDR3 DNA: TGTGCCAGCAGCTCGGTGGGGAGCACCTACAATGAGCAGTTCTTC
J gene: TRBJ2-7; V gene: TRBV11-2; D gene: -; clone size: -; CDR3 protein: CASSFAAGISYEQYF; CDR3 DNA: TGTGCCAGCAGCTTCGCGGCGGGGATCTCCTACGAGCAGTACTTC
J gene: TRBJ1-1; V gene: TRBV2; D gene: -; clone size: -; CDR3 protein: CASSVTGENTEAFF; CDR3 DNA: TGTGCCAGCAGTGTGACAGGCGAGAACACTGAAGCTTTCTTT
J gene: TRBJ1-4; V gene: TRBV30; D gene: TRBD1; clone size: -; CDR3 protein: CAWTPGQGSEKLFF; CDR3 DNA: TGTGCCTGGACCCCGGGACAGGGATCCGAAAAACTGTTTTTT
J gene: TRBJ1-2; V gene: TRBV25-1; D gene: -; clone size: -; CDR3 protein: CASSGSAGATNYGYTF; CDR3 DNA: TGTGCCAGCAGTGGGTCTGCAGGTGCCACTAACTATGGCTACACCTTC
J gene: TRBJ1-4; V gene: TRBV5-1; D gene: -; clone size: -; CDR3 protein: CASSPSTATNEKLFF; CDR3 DNA: TGCGCCAGCAGCCCCTCGACAGCAACTAATGAAAAACTGTTTTTT
J gene: TRBJ1-1; V gene: TRBV10-3; D gene: -; clone size: once; CDR3 protein: CAISAVSQGNTEAFF; CDR3 DNA: TGTGCCATCAGTGCCGTGAGCCAGGGGAACACTGAAGCTTTCTTT
J gene: TRBJ2-1; V gene: TRBV6-5; D gene: -; clone size: -; CDR3 protein: CASSLTGEGARGEQFF; CDR3 DNA: TGTGCCAGCAGTTTGACAGGTGAAGGGGCGAGGGGTGAGCAGTTCTTC
J gene: TRBJ2-1; V gene: TRBV9; D gene: TRBD2; clone size: -; CDR3 protein: CASSVAALTSGDEQFF; CDR3 DNA: TGTGCCAGCAGCGTAGCTGCCCTCACTAGCGGAGATGAGCAGTTCTTC
J gene: TRBJ1-1; V gene: TRBV4-2; D gene: -; clone size: -; CDR3 protein: CASSQVSQGLNTEAFF; CDR3 DNA: TGTGCCAGCAGCCAAGTAAGTCAGGGATTGAACACTGAAGCTTTCTTT
J gene: TRBJ1-1; V gene: TRBV7-2; D gene: TRBD1; clone size: few; CDR3 protein: CASSQVAGGLNTEAFF; CDR3 DNA: TGTGCCAGCAGCCAGGTGGCAGGGGGCCTGAACACTGAAGCTTTCTTT
J gene: TRBJ2-5; V gene: TRBV5-3; D gene: TRBD2; clone size: -; CDR3 protein: CARSIKLADVQETQYF; CDR3 DNA: TGTGCCAGAAGCATAAAACTAGCGGACGTTCAAGAGACCCAGTACTTC
J gene: TRBJ1-1; V gene: TRBV7-2; D gene: -; clone size: few; CDR3 protein: CASSSSYRESFF; CDR3 DNA: TGTGCCAGCAGCTCGTCGTACAGGGAGTCTTTCTTT